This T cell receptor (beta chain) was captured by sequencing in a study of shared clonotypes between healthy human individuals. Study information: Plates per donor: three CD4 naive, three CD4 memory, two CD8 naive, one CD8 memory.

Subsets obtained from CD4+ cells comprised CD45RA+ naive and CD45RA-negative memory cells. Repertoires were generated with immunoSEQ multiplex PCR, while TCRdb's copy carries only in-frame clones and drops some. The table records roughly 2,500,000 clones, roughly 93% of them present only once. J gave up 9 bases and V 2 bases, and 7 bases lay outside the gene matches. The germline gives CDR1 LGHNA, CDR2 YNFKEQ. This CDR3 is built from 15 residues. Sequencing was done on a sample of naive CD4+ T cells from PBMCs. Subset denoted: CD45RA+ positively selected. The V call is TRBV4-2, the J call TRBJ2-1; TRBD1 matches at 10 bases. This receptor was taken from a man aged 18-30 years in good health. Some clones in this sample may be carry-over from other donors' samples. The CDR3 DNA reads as TGTGCCAGCAGCCAACCGGGACAGGGGTCTGTTGAGCAGTTCTTC. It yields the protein CASSQPGQGSVEQFF.